Shown below are 21 T cell receptor beta chains from a single sample sequenced in a study of Ad26.COV2.S vaccination and SARS-CoV-2 variants. Treatment denoted: roughly 20 received Ad26.COV2.S at low or high dose, single or two shots; 5 received placebo; per-sample allocation not given. Specimens were obtained on day 63 following the first vaccine or placebo injection. This table comes from immunoSEQ multiplex PCR, and its TCRdb copy is limited to in-frame clones, with some not included. Of 350,000 to 500,000 clones in the sample, 90% were seen once. Sample: peripheral blood, taken in a trial of Ad26.COV2.S vaccine versus placebo. All receptors come from a person between 18 and 65 years old who received the Ad26.COV2.S COVID-19 vaccine or a placebo.

The chain has TRBV5-4 and TRBJ1-4; 8 nucleotides align to TRBD1. CDR3 length: 14 amino acids. The J segment lost 7 bases and the V segment lost 4 bases, leaving 6 bases of the junction unmatched. Germline V gene lookup returns CDR1 SGHNT and CDR2 YYREEE (reference sequence). The CDR3 here is CASSPDRGGEKLFF. The CDR3 DNA sequence: TGTGCCAGCAGCCCTGACAGGGGCGGTGAAAAACTGTTTTTT.

The chain employs TRBV9 and TRBJ2-1; 8 bases are a match to TRBD1. The trim removed 3 bases at V and 1 base at J, leaving 3 bases unmatched. Looked up from germline, CDR1 is SGDLS and CDR2 is YYNGEE. This CDR3 contains 15 residues. The CDR3 region is CASSERQGSYNEQFF. In DNA form, the CDR3 reads TGTGCCAGCAGCGAGAGACAGGGGTCCTACAATGAGCAGTTCTTC.

This clone showed up just once. The gene calls are TRBV6-2 or TRBV6-3 and TRBJ2-1; 13 bases fit TRBD2. V lost 0 bases, J lost 8 bases, and 13 bases stayed unmatched. This CDR3 is 19 amino acids long. CDR1 MNHEY and CDR2 SVGEGT come from the germline V gene. This chain's CDR3 is CASSYSSKPGTSGIDEQFF. CDR3 DNA: TGTGCCAGCAGTTACTCATCCAAGCCCGGGACTAGCGGGATTGATGAGCAGTTCTTC.

The chain uses TRBV11-1 and TRBJ2-1; weak D call: TRBD2 (6 bases). This CDR3 contains 15 residues. V was cut by 5 bases and J by 0 bases, with 11 bases left in between. Germline CDR1 and CDR2: SGHAT and FQDESV (reference sequence). CDR3 sequence: CASSIRDSSYNEQFF. For the CDR3, the DNA is TGTGCCAGCAGCATCCGGGACTCCTCCTACAATGAGCAGTTCTTC.

V usage is TRBV3-1 (or the pseudogene TRBV3-2) and J usage is TRBJ1-3; D gene ambiguous. The germline V and J ends were trimmed by 4 bases and 7 bases, with 14 bases remaining between them. Germline values: CDR1 LGHDT, CDR2 YNNKEL (reference sequence). This CDR3 has 14 residues. Here the CDR3 reads CASSPDYALNTIYF. The CDR3 region has the DNA TGTGCCAGCAGCCCTGACTACGCGTTGAACACCATATATTTT.

Notes on this clone: Within the sample, other DNA sequences also encode this same CDR3. The rearrangement links TRBV27 to TRBJ2-7, with 14 bases fitting TRBD2. This CDR3 region has 15 residues. J lost 3 bases, V lost 4 bases, and 2 bases had no gene match. Germline-derived CDR1 and CDR2 are MNHEY and SMNVEV (reference sequence). CDR3 in amino acids: CASSSGLAGGYEQYF. CDR3 nucleotide sequence: TGTGCCAGCAGTTCCGGACTAGCGGGGGGCTACGAGCAGTACTTC.

The chain combines TRBV29-1 with TRBJ2-3; D is unclear. CDR1 SQVTM and CDR2 ANQGSEA come from the germline V gene. V was clipped by 8 bases and J by 14 bases, with 20 bases between them. This CDR3 has 11 residues. The CDR3 is CSFVDTASPYF. For the CDR3, the DNA is TGCAGCTTCGTCGACACCGCGAGTCCGTATTTT.

The chain recombines TRBV4-2 with TRBJ2-3; D uncertain. V was clipped by 6 bases and J by 4 bases, with 11 bases between them. The CDR3 extends over 13 amino acids. The germline V gene encodes CDR1 LGHNA and CDR2 YNFKEQ. CDR3 DNA: TGTGCCAGCAGTCTGGCGTTATCAGATACGCAGTATTTT. It is translated as CASSLALSDTQYF.

This chain joins TRBV3-1 (or the pseudogene TRBV3-2) and TRBJ1-2, with 8 bases identical to TRBD1. Germline V gene data show CDR1 as LGHDT and CDR2 as YNNKEL (reference sequence). With V trimmed by 1 base and J by 5 bases, 6 bases remained unmatched. This CDR3 is 15 amino acids long. The CDR3 spells CASSQAGGAGYGYTF. The CDR3 DNA follows: TGTGCCAGCAGCCAAGCAGGGGGCGCTGGTTATGGCTACACCTTC.

This clone has more than one count but fewer than ten. The CDR3 DNA is TGTGCCAGCAGCTTAGTCTTGGGACTAGCGTCCAATGAGCAGTTCTTC. Translated, it gives CASSLVLGLASNEQFF. The chain uses TRBV7-9 and TRBJ2-1; 10 bases fit TRBD2. Trimming took 1 base from V and 6 from J; bases not matched to a gene: 6. The CDR3 contains 16 residues. CDR1 and CDR2 from the germline V gene are SEHNR and FQNEAQ (reference sequence).

This chain joins TRBV3-1 (or the pseudogene TRBV3-2) and TRBJ1-2; 9 nucleotides agree with TRBD1. CDR1 is LGHDT, CDR2 YNNKEL, per germline (reference sequence). The trim removed 4 bases at V and 8 bases at J, leaving 8 bases unmatched. The CDR3 runs to 14 residues. The CDR3 DNA reads TGTGCCAGCAGCCGACAAGACAGGGGGTCCGGCTACACCTTC. Amino acid sequence: CASSRQDRGSGYTF.

The chain links TRBV3-1 (or the pseudogene TRBV3-2) to TRBJ2-6, with 9 bases that match TRBD1. CDR1 and CDR2 (germline): LGHDT, YNNKEL (reference sequence). Unmatched junction bases numbered 9, after V lost 4 bases and J lost 2 bases. This CDR3 has 18 amino acids. As DNA, the CDR3 is TGTGCCAGCAGCCGAGAGACAGGGGGAATCGCTGGGGCCAACGTCCTGACTTTC. This encodes CASSRETGGIAGANVLTF.

The J gene is TRBJ2-5, the V gene TRBV11-1, with a possible D match to TRBD1 (5 bases). V was cut by 3 bases and J by 2 bases, with 13 bases left in between. The germline gives CDR1 SGHAT, CDR2 FQDESV (reference sequence). The CDR3 contains 15 residues. The CDR3 sequence: CASSLRRRAQETQYF. The CDR3 region has the DNA TGTGCCAGCAGCTTGAGGCGCAGGGCACAAGAGACCCAGTACTTC.

The chain joins TRBV6-5 to TRBJ2-2; TRBD1 is a possible D gene (5 bases). Germline V gene sequence: CDR1 MNHEY, CDR2 SVGAGI. V lost 5 bases and J lost 7, with 11 bases in between. The CDR3 loop spans 13 amino acids. The CDR3 nucleotides are TGTGCCAGCAGTCAGCAGGGCCTCGGGGAGCTGTTTTTT. Protein sequence: CASSQQGLGELFF.

V gene TRBV24-1 combines with J gene TRBJ2-7; possible D gene TRBD2, 5 bases. The CDR3 runs to 14 residues. V shed 6 bases and J shed 0 bases, with 11 bases lying between them. Germline V CDR1 and CDR2: KGHDR, SFDVKD. CDR3 sequence (DNA): TGTGCCACCAGTCGGGGATCCGGCTCCTACGAGCAGTACTTC. Translated: CATSRGSGSYEQYF.

This clone was observed a single time. The V call is TRBV2, the J call TRBJ2-3; 8 nucleotides line up with TRBD2. The CDR3 length is 15 residues. Germline CDR1 reads SNHLY; CDR2 reads FYNNEI. With 7 bases clipped from V and 4 bases from J, the junction kept 10 bases outside the gene matches. CDR3 amino acids: CASNLVAGGADTQYF. In DNA form, the CDR3 reads TGTGCCAGCAATCTAGTTGCGGGAGGTGCAGATACGCAGTATTTT.

The V and J genes are TRBV24-1 and TRBJ2-2, with a tentative D call TRBD2 (7 bases). The CDR3 loop spans 15 amino acids. Trimming left V 2 bases short and J 7 bases short, with 13 bases between. Germline values: CDR1 KGHDR, CDR2 SFDVKD. CDR3 bases: TGTGCCACCAGTGATTGGGGCGGGGGCGTCGGGGAGCTGTTTTTT. Translation: CATSDWGGGVGELFF.

This clone was recorded only once. The genes are TRBV6-5 and TRBJ2-7; D is perhaps TRBD1 or TRBD2 (5 bases each). Germline-derived CDR1 and CDR2 are MNHEY and SVGAGI. The CDR3 consists of 14 residues. Trimming pared 2 bases from V and 6 bases from J, leaving 14 bases between. DNA for the CDR3: TGTGCCAGCAGTTACCGGGGCAGGTTCTCCGAGCAGTACTTC. This sequence encodes CASSYRGRFSEQYF.

The V and J genes are TRBV5-6 and TRBJ2-7; 11 bases agree with TRBD2. The CDR3 loop spans 16 amino acids. Losses at the gene ends were 4 bases for V and 7 bases for J; bases not matched to a gene: 13. The germline V gene encodes CDR1 SGHDT and CDR2 YYEEEE. In DNA, the CDR3 is TGTGCCAGCAGCCCGAGAACTAGCGGGAGAAGAGAAGAGCAGTACTTC. This sequence encodes CASSPRTSGRREEQYF.

The V and J genes are TRBV2 and TRBJ1-1; D remains unclear. The CDR3 is 13 residues long. V was pared by 5 bases and J by 0 bases, with 7 bases between. CDR1 SNHLY and CDR2 FYNNEI come from the germline V gene. The CDR3 protein is CASSSTMNTEAFF. Here the CDR3 DNA reads TGTGCCAGCAGTTCGACCATGAACACTGAAGCTTTCTTT.

The rearrangement links TRBV11-3 to TRBJ2-2; 11 bases line up with TRBD2. The CDR3 consists of 17 residues. Unmatched junction bases numbered 3, after V lost 1 base and J lost 2 bases. Germline V gives CDR1 SGHNT, CDR2 YENEEA. CDR3 in DNA: TGTGCCAGCAGCTTAGGTAGCGGGAGGGCCAACACCGGGGAGCTGTTTTTT. It is translated as CASSLGSGRANTGELFF.